This passage covers 8 T cell receptor beta chains from one sample sequenced in a study of T cells after yellow fever vaccination. Each CDR3 protein is one row after TCRdb ran MiXCR on the 5' RACE reads. The top ten hold approximately 15% of the sample, which has 600,000 to 750,000 distinct CDR3 sequences, 9% to 15% seen once. This material consisted of PBMCs, taken on the day of the yellow fever booster vaccination. Every receptor here comes from a young man who received the YFV17D yellow fever vaccine.

This chain connects TRBV5-1 to TRBJ2-3; TRBD2 matches at 14 bases. The trim removed 5 bases at V and 4 bases at J, leaving 12 bases unmatched. Germline CDR1 SGHRS, CDR2 YFSETQ. CDR3 length: 18 amino acids. The CDR3 bases are TGCGCCAGCAGAATCCAATCCGGGACTAGCGGGAGTTCAGATACGCAGTATTTT. This codes for CASRIQSGTSGSSDTQYF.

This clonotype was picked up a small number of times. This chain uses TRBV12-3 or TRBV12-4 with TRBJ1-4; 9 positions agree with TRBD1. V was clipped by 0 bases and J by 8 bases; unmatched bases: 7. The CDR3 consists of 16 residues. The CDR3 nucleotides read TGTGCCAGCAGTTTAGCGGAACAGGGGGCAGACGAAAAACTGTTTTTT. It specifies CASSLAEQGADEKLFF.

This clonotype has more than one count but fewer than ten. This chain uses TRBV7-6 with TRBJ2-6; D ambiguous. The V end was cut by 7 bases, the J end by 2 bases, with 12 bases between. The germline gives CDR1 SGHVS, CDR2 FNYEAQ. The CDR3 sequence is 15 residues long. DNA of the CDR3: TGTGCCAGCACCCCCGAATTCGCTGGGGCCAACGTCCTGACTTTC. Protein: CASTPEFAGANVLTF.

This clonotype came up a few times. The CDR3 protein is CASSSPSGRRADTQYF. In DNA form, the CDR3 reads TGTGCCAGCAGTTCCCCTAGCGGGAGGCGTGCAGATACGCAGTATTTT. The chain links TRBV27 to TRBJ2-3; 11 positions agree with TRBD2. The germline V gene has CDR1 MNHEY and CDR2 SMNVEV (reference sequence). V gave up 4 bases and J gave up 4 bases; unmatched junction bases: 7. The CDR3 loop spans 16 amino acids.

The chain employs TRBV10-3 and TRBJ1-1, with a tentative D call TRBD1 (6 bases). This CDR3 has 12 residues. The germline gives CDR1 ENHRY, CDR2 SYGVKD. The CDR3 is CAIGGADLEAFF. DNA of the CDR3: TGTGCAATCGGGGGGGCCGATCTTGAAGCTTTCTTT.

A few counts support this clonotype. The rearrangement links TRBV28 to TRBJ2-1; D may be TRBD2 (5 bases). The germline gives CDR1 MDHEN, CDR2 SYDVKM. Between the trimmed V and J ends, which lost 1 base and 3 bases, there was a span of 10 bases. This CDR3 has 15 amino acids. The CDR3 DNA reads TGTGCCAGCAGTTTATTGCGGGCAGACTACAATGAGCAGTTCTTC. The encoded protein is CASSLLRADYNEQFF.

The chain carries TRBV7-6 and TRBJ2-2, with 16 bases identical to TRBD2. This CDR3 spans 15 amino acids. Germline V gives CDR1 SGHVS, CDR2 FNYEAQ. V dropped 5 bases and J dropped 6; count of bases not matched to a gene: 0. For the CDR3, the DNA is TGTGCCAGCAGCGGGACTAGCGGGAGGGCCGGGGAGCTGTTTTTT. Translated, it gives CASSGTSGRAGELFF.

A few counts support this clonotype. V gene TRBV7-8 combines with J gene TRBJ2-7; 7 bases are shared with TRBD2. The CDR3 runs 16 residues. The germline CDR1 and CDR2 sequences are SGHVS and FQNEAQ. The V and J ends lost 1 base and 3 bases, in that order; junction bases with no gene match: 9. The CDR3: CASSLGFNQRDYEQYF. The CDR3 DNA reads as TGTGCCAGCAGCTTAGGCTTTAATCAGCGGGACTACGAGCAGTACTTC.